This record looks at one T cell receptor beta chain sequence and its context. Other DNA sequences in the same sample also yield this CDR3. This specimen belongs to a study of blood T cell repertoires in COVID-19. Profiled with immunoSEQ multiplex PCR; TCRdb holds only in-frame clones, not every one. The sample records approximately 92,000 clones, roughly 87% being singletons. Seattle patient enrollment occurred during active infection, with longitudinal follow-up thereafter. Germline lookup yields CDR1 MGHRA and CDR2 YSYEKL. CDR3 length: 16 residues. After removal of 1 base from V and 4 bases from J, the junction contained 5 bases not matched to a gene.

This clonotype originated in an older woman with COVID-19, enrolled during active disease. What was sequenced was peripheral blood. The chain uses TRBV4-1 and TRBJ1-5; 9 bases fit TRBD1. This CDR3 reads CASSQVGTGRNQPQHF. The CDR3 region has the DNA TGCGCCAGCAGCCAAGTGGGGACAGGGAGAAATCAGCCCCAGCATTTT.